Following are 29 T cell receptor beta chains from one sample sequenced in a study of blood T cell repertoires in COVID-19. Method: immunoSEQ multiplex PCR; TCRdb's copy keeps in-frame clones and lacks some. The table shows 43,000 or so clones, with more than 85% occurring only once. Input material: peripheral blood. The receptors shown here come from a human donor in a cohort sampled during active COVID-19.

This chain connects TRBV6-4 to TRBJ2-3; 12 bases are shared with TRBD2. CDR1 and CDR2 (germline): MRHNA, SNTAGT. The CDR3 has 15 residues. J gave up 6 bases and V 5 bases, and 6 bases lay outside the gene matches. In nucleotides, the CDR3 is TGTGCCAGCAGTTCTAGCGGGGGGGCCGTCGATACGCAGTATTTT. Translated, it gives CASSSSGGAVDTQYF.

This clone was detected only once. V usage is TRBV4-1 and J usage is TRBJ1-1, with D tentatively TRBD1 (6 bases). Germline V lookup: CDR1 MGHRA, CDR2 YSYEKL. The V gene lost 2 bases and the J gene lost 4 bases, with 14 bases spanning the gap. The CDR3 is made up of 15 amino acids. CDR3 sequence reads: CASSQLLDRFTEAFF. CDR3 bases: TGCGCCAGCAGCCAACTCCTTGACAGGTTCACTGAAGCTTTCTTT.

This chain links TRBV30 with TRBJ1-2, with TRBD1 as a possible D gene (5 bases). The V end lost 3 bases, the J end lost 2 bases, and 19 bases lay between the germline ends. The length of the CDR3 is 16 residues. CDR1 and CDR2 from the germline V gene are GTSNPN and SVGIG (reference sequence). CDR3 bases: TGTGCCTGGAGGGATACACAGGAATCGATGAACTATGGCTACACCTTC. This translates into CAWRDTQESMNYGYTF.

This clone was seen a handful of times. The CDR3: CASSLGRGSNQPQHF. The DNA of the CDR3 is TGCGCCAGCAGCTTGGGTAGGGGAAGCAATCAGCCCCAGCATTTT. This chain uses TRBV5-1 with TRBJ1-5, with a weak D call TRBD1 (5 bases). The germline gives CDR1 SGHRS, CDR2 YFSETQ. This CDR3 spans 15 amino acids. V lost 0 bases and J lost 1, with 8 bases in between. The full variable domain, in which reference TRBV5-1 and TRBJ1-5 provide the parts outside the CDR3, is KAGVTQTPRYLIKTRGQQVTLSCSPISGHRSVSWYQQTPGQGLQFLFEYFSETQRNKGNFPGRFSGRQFSNSRSEMNVSTLELGDSALYLCASSLGRGSNQPQHFGDGTRLSIL.

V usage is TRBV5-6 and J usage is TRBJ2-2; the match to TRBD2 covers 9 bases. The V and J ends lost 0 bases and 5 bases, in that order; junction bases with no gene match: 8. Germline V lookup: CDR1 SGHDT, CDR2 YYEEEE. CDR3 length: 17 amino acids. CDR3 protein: CASSLGVIAGETGELFF. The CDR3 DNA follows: TGTGCCAGCAGCTTGGGGGTAATAGCGGGAGAAACCGGGGAGCTGTTTTTT. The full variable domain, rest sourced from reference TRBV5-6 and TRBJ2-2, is DAGVTQSPTHLIKTRGQQVTLRCSPKSGHDTVSWYQQALGQGPQFIFQYYEEEERQRGNFPDRFSGHQFPNYSSELNVNALLLGDSALYLCASSLGVIAGETGELFFGEGSRLTVL.

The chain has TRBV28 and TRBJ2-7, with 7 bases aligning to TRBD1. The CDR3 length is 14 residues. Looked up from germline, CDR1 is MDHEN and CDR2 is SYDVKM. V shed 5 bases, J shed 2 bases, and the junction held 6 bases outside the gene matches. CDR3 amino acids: CASSIQGITYEQYF. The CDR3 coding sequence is TGTGCCAGCAGTATACAGGGGATTACCTACGAGCAGTACTTC.

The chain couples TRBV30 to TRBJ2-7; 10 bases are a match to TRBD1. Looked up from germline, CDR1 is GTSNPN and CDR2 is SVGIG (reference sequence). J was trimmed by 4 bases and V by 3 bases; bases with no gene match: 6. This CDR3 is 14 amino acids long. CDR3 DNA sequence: TGTGCCTGGAGACAGGACAGGGGGGAGTACGAGCAGTACTTC. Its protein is CAWRQDRGEYEQYF.

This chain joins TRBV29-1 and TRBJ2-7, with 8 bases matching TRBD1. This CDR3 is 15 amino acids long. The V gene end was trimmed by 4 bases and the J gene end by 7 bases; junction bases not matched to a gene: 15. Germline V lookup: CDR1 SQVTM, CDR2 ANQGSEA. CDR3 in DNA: TGCAGCGTTGGGCTTAGGGGCAGGGGGCATTGGGAGCAGTACTTC. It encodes CSVGLRGRGHWEQYF.

CDR3: CASSPGTGSNEQFF. The CDR3 DNA reads TGTGCCAGCTCACCGGGGACAGGGAGCAATGAGCAGTTCTTC. The V and J genes are TRBV18 and TRBJ2-1; 9 bases map to TRBD1. From germline, CDR1 is KGHSH and CDR2 LQKENI. This CDR3 spans 14 amino acids. The trim removed 3 bases at V and 6 bases at J, leaving 3 bases unmatched.

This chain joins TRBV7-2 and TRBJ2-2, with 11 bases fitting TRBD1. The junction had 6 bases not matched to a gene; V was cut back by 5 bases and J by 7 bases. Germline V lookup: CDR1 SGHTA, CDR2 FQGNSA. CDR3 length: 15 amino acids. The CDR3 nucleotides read TGTGCCAGCAGCGAAAGGACAGGGGGCAACGGGGAGCTGTTTTTT. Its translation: CASSERTGGNGELFF.

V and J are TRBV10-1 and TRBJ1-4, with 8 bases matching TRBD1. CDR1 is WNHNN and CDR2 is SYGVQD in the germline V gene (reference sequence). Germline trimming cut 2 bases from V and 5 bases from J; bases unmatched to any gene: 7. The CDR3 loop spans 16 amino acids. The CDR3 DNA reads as TGCGCCAGCAGTGAGGGCCAGGGGGCCCTCAATGAAAAACTGTTTTTT. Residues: CASSEGQGALNEKLFF.

The CDR3 loop reads CASSPAGGSDTQYF. CDR3 in DNA: TGTGCCAGCAGTCCAGCGGGGGGTTCAGATACGCAGTATTTT. The rearrangement uses TRBV2 and TRBJ2-3; 9 nucleotides line up with TRBD2. The CDR3 runs 14 residues. Germline trimming cut 5 bases from V and 4 bases from J; bases unmatched to any gene: 4. Germline CDR1 reads SNHLY; CDR2 reads FYNNEI.

The DNA of the CDR3 is TGTGCCAGCAGTCCGGACATCCTATATGGCTACACCTTC. Amino acids: CASSPDILYGYTF. The rearrangement links TRBV6-5 to TRBJ1-2; TRBD1 is a possible D gene (5 bases). Deletions cut 5 bases from V and 5 bases from J, with 12 bases between. Germline V gene sequence: CDR1 MNHEY, CDR2 SVGAGI. The CDR3 covers 13 residues.

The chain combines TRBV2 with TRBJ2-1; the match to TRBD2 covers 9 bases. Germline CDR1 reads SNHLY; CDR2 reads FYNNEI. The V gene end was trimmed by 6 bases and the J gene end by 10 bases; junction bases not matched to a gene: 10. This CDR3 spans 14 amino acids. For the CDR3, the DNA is TGTGCCAGCAGCAGCGGGAGGTCCCTGCGGGAGCAGTTCTTC. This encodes CASSSGRSLREQFF.

CDR3 DNA sequence: TGTGCCAGCAGCCCCACGGGGGGCTCCACTGAAGCTTTCTTT. The encoded protein is CASSPTGGSTEAFF. The gene calls are TRBV7-9 and TRBJ1-1, with D perhaps matching TRBD1 (6 bases). CDR3 length: 14 residues. Germline lookup yields CDR1 SEHNR and CDR2 FQNEAQ (reference sequence). V was cut by 5 bases and J by 4 bases, with 14 bases left in between.

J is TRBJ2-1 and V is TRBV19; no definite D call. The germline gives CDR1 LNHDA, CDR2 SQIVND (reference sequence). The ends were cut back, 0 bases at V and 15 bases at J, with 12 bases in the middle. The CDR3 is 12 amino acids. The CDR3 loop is CASSIEPTRPFF. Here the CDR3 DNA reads TGTGCCAGTAGTATAGAACCCACGCGCCCGTTCTTC.

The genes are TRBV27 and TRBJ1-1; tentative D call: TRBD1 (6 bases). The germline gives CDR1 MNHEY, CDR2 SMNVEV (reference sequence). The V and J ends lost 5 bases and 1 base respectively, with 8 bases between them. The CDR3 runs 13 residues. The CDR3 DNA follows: TGTGCCAGCAGTCTGACAGGGAACACTGAAGCTTTCTTT. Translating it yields CASSLTGNTEAFF.

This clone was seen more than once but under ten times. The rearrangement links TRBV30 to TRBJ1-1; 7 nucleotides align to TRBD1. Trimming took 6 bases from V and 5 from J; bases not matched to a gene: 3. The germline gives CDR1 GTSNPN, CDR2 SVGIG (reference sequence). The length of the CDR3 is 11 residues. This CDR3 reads CACDRETEAFF. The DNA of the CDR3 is TGTGCCTGTGACAGGGAAACTGAAGCTTTCTTT.

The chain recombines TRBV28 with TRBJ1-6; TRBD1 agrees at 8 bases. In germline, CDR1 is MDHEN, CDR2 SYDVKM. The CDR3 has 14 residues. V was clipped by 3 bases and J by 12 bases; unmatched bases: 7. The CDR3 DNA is TGTGCCAGCAGTTTTAGGACAGGGATAGGACCCCTCCACTTT. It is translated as CASSFRTGIGPLHF.

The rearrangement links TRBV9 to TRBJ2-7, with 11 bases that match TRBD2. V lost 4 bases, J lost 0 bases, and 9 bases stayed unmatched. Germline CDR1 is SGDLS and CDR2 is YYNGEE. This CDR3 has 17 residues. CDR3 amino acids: CASSRFSGRAPSYEQYF. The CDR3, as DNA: TGTGCCAGCAGCAGGTTTAGCGGGAGGGCCCCCTCCTACGAGCAGTACTTC.

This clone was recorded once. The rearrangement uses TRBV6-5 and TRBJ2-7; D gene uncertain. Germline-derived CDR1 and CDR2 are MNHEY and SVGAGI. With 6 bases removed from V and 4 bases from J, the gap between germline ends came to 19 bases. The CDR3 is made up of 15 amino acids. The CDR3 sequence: CASSTRAYGAYEQYF. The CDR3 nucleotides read TGTGCCAGCAGCACTCGAGCATACGGAGCATACGAGCAGTACTTC.

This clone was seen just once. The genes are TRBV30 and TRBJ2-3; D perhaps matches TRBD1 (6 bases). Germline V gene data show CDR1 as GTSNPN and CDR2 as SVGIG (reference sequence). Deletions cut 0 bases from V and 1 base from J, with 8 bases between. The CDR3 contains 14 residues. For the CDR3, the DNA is TGTGCCTGGAGTGTATCAGGGGGCACAGATACGCAGTATTTT. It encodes CAWSVSGGTDTQYF.

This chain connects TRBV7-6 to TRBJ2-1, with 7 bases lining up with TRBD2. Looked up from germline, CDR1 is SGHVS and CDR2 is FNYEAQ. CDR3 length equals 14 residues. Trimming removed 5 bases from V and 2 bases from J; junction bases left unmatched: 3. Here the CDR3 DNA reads TGTGCCAGCAGCCCCAGCGGGACCTACAATGAGCAGTTCTTC. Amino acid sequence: CASSPSGTYNEQFF. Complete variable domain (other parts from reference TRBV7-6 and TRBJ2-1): GAGVSQSPRYKVTKRGQDVALRCDPISGHVSLYWYRQALGQGPEFLTYFNYEAQQDKSGLPNDRFSAERPEGSISTLTIQRTEQRDSAMYRCASSPSGTYNEQFFGPGTRLTVL.

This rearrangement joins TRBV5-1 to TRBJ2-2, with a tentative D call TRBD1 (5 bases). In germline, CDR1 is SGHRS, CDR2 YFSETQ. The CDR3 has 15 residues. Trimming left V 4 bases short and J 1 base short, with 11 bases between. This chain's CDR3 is CASSELTGNTGELFF. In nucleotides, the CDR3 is TGCGCCAGCAGCGAACTCACAGGGAACACCGGGGAGCTGTTTTTT.

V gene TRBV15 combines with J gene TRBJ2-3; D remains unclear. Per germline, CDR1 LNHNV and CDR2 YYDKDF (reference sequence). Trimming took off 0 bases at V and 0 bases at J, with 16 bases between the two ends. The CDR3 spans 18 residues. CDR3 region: CATSRDFEQTSSTDTQYF. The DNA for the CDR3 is TGTGCCACCAGCAGAGACTTTGAACAGACCTCTAGCACAGATACGCAGTATTTT.

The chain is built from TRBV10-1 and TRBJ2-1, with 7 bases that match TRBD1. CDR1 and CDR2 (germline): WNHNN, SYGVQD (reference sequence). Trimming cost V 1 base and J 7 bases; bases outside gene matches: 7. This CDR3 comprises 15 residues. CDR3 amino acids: CASSELSGQMNEQFF. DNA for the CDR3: TGCGCCAGCAGTGAGTTGTCGGGACAGATGAATGAGCAGTTCTTC.

This CDR3 reads CASSQDIGGSNQPQHF. CDR3 bases: TGCGCCAGCAGCCAAGATATCGGGGGGAGCAATCAGCCCCAGCATTTT. The V gene is TRBV4-1, the J gene TRBJ1-5, with D tentatively TRBD1 (5 bases). Trimming pared 0 bases from V and 1 base from J, leaving 10 bases between. This CDR3 has 16 residues. Germline V gene sequence: CDR1 MGHRA, CDR2 YSYEKL.

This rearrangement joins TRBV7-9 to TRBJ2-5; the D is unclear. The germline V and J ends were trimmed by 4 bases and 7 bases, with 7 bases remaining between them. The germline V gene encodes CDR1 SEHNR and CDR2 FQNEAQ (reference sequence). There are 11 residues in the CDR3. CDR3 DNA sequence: TGTGCCAGCAGCTCCCAATGGACCCAGTACTTC. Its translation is CASSSQWTQYF.

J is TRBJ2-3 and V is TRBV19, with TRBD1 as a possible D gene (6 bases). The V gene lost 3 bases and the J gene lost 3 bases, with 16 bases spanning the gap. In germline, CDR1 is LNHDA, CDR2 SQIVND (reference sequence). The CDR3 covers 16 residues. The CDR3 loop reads CASSIGPRGETDTQYF. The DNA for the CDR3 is TGTGCCAGTAGTATCGGCCCCAGGGGCGAGACAGATACGCAGTATTTT.